What follows is one T cell receptor (beta chain) and its context. This receptor's antigen is unknown. No much larger clone is present one base from it, and per-base qualities are unavailable. The library came from PCR. The sequencer listed for this sample is Illumina HiSeq 2500. To normalize quantification of the TCRbeta repertoire, the TCR libraries were built with molecular barcoding that relied on unique molecular identifiers. The public reads were reprocessed in TCRdb via fastp at Q25 and MiXCR, keeping in-frame beta chains. Entries that share a CDR3 protein sequence are merged under the most common genes and DNA. This sample is represented by approximately 510,000 distinct CDR3 sequences; approximately 16% of them were singletons. The top ten hold 3% to 4% of the sample. The record originates from a study of T-cell reconstitution after alpha-beta-depleted transplantation in children (dated by TCRdb to 2015 to 2016). The study in broad terms: Using TCR repertoire profiling, the study quantitatively followed how T-cell immune reconstitution unfolded in children after TCRalphabeta/CD19-depleted allogeneic hematopoietic cell transplantation.

The germline V gene encodes CDR1 LNHNV and CDR2 YYDKDF (reference sequence). V lost 0 bases and J lost 8 bases; the stretch between them is 14 bases long. From the cysteine up to the phenylalanine, the CDR3 has a length of 15 residues. Only the CDR3 DNA stays, 45 bases, in frame from base 1. The receptor comes from a human donor who donated a stem cell graft to a child with acute lymphoblastic leukemia. The chain joins TRBV15 to TRBJ2-1; possibly the D gene is TRBD1, per 5 matching bases. Material: PBMCs from the stem cell graft donor, obtained from the stem cell graft. At the DNA level, the sequence is TGTGCCACCAGCAGAGATACCAGGCAGGGCGATGAGCAGTTCTTC. It translates to CATSRDTRQGDEQFF.